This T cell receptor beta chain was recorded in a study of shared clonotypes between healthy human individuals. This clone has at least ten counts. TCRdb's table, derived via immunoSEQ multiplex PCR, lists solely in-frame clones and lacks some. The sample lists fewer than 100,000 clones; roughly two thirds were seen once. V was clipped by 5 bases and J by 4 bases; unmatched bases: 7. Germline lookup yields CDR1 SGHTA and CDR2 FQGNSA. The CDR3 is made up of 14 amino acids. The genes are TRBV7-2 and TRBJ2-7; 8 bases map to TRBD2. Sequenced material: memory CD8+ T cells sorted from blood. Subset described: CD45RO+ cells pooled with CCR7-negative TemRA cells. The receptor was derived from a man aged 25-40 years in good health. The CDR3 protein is CASSPGTRAYEQYF. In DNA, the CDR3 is TGTGCCAGCAGCCCAGGGACTAGGGCTTACGAGCAGTACTTC.